One and the same sample provided the 3 T cell receptor beta chains below, sequenced in a study of CD8+ T cells in alopecia areata. Regarding treatment: oral pan-JAK inhibitor, 5-10 mg twice daily. Extracted RNA was reverse transcribed, and the resulting cDNA served as sequencing template. Assay used: immunoSEQ multiplex PCR; TCRdb lists only in-frame clones, some missing. Altogether around 100,000 clones are present, around 50% being singletons, with the ten largest covering roughly an eighth. This specimen was CD8+ T cells sorted from blood, taken at week 24, from a patient treated with tofacitinib. Receptor source: a human donor with alopecia areata.

The chain links TRBV10-3 to TRBJ1-6; 12 bases fit TRBD1. V trimming: 2 bases; J trimming: 5 bases; junction bases outside the gene matches: 1. Germline assignment: CDR1 ENHRY and CDR2 SYGVKD. The CDR3 covers 16 residues. In DNA, the CDR3 is TGTGCCATCAGTGAGGGGACAGGGGGCCATAATTCACCCCTCCACTTT. Its translation: CAISEGTGGHNSPLHF.

The chain uses TRBV13 and TRBJ2-7, with D perhaps being TRBD1 or TRBD2 (5 bases each). V was shortened by 4 bases and J by 3 bases, with 10 bases between the two germline ends. CDR3 length equals 13 residues. Germline lookup yields CDR1 PRHDT and CDR2 FYEKMQ (reference sequence). DNA for the CDR3: TGTGCCAGCAGCTGGGGGAGAAACTACGAGCAGTACTTC. Its protein product is CASSWGRNYEQYF.

This rearrangement joins TRBV16 to TRBJ2-7, with D possibly being TRBD2 (6 bases). Trimming took 5 bases from V and 5 from J, leaving 13 bases between them. Germline loops: CDR1 KGHSY, CDR2 FQNENV. The length of the CDR3 is 13 residues. As DNA, the CDR3 is TGTGCCAGCAGCGAAGGTGGGGGGAACGAGCAGTACTTC. Translated: CASSEGGGNEQYF.